This TCR beta chain was identified during a study of Graves' ophthalmopathy and Graves' hyperthyroidism. This clonotype was found once. Unmatched junction bases numbered 4, after V lost 1 base and J lost 5 bases. This CDR3 comprises 15 residues. The V gene's germline CDR1 is SEHNR and CDR2 FQNEAQ (reference sequence). TCR beta CDR3 amplification used RNA transcripts. Following a first-round RT-PCR that used HTBI primers, a second-round multiplex PCR was carried out. Each CDR3 protein is one row after TCRdb ran MiXCR on the multiplex PCR reads. The sample lists about 640,000 distinct CDR3 sequences, roughly 39% occurring once. CAS ≥3, NOSPECS ≥4, moderate-to-severe activity and duration under 3 months marked donors with ophthalmopathy.

The TCR comes from an adult man with Graves' ophthalmopathy. The sequenced sample was peripheral blood. The chain combines TRBV7-9 with TRBJ1-4; TRBD1 matches at 7 bases. The CDR3 here is CASSLEGTVNEKLFF. CDR3 coding DNA: TGTGCCAGCAGCTTAGAAGGGACAGTAAATGAAAAACTGTTTTTT.